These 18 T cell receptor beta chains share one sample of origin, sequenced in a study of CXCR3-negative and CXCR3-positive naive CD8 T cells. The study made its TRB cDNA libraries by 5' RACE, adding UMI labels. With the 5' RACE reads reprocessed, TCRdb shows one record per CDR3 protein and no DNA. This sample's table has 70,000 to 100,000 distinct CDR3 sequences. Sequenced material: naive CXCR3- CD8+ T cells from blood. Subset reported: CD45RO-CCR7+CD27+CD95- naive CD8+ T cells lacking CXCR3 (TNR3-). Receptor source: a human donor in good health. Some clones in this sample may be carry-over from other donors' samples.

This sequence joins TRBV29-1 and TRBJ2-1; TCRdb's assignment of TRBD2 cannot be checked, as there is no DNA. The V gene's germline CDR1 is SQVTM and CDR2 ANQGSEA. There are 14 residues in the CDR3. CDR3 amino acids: CSVMGTTTYNEQFF.

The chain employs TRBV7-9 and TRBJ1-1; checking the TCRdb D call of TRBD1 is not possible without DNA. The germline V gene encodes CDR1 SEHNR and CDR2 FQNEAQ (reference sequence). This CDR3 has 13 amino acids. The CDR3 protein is CASSFGTETEAFF.

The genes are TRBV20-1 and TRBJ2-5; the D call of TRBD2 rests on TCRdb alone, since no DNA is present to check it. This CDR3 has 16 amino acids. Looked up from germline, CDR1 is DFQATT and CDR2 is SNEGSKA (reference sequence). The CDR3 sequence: CSARDSERGITETQYF.

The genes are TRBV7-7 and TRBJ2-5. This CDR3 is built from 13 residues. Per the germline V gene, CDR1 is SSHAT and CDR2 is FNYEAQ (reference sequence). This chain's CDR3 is CASSLARQETQYF.

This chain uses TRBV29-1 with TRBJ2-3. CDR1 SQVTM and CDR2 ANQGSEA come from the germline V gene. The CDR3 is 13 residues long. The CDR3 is CSVVSSGTDTQYF.

This CDR3 reads CASSFPAGGENEQFF. The chain is built from TRBV12-3 or TRBV12-4 and TRBJ2-1; TCRdb returns TRBD2, unconfirmable since there is no DNA. This CDR3 has 15 amino acids.

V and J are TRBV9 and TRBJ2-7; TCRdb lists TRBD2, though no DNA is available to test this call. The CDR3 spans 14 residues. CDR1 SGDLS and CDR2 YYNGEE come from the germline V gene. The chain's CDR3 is CASSLGLADYEQYF.

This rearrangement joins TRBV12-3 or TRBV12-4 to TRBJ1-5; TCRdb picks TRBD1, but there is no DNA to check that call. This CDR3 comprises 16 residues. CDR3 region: CASSLRWTGSNQPQHF.

CDR3 protein: CATSTTQLPTSYNEQFF. The chain has TRBV15 and TRBJ2-1. Germline V CDR1 and CDR2: LNHNV, YYDKDF (reference sequence). The CDR3 length is 17 residues.

CDR3 amino acids: CGVVLGNYGYTF. The V gene is TRBV29-1, the J gene TRBJ1-2. This CDR3 spans 12 amino acids. Germline loops: CDR1 SQVTM, CDR2 ANQGSEA.

The CDR3 sequence: CASSEFGGMNEKLFF. This sequence joins TRBV25-1 and TRBJ1-4; TCRdb calls TRBD1, which cannot be checked without DNA. The CDR3 runs to 15 residues. Germline V CDR1 and CDR2: MGHDK, SYGVNS.

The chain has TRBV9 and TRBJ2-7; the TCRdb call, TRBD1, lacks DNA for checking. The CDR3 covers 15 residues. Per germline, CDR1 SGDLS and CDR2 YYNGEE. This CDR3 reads CASSPKTGVFGEQYF. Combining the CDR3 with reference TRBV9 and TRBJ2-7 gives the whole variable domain DSGVTQTPKHLITATGQRVTLRCSPRSGDLSVYWYQQSLDQGLQFLIQYYNGEERAKGNILERFSAQQFPDLHSELNLSSLELGDSALYFCASSPKTGVFGEQYFGPGTRLTVT.

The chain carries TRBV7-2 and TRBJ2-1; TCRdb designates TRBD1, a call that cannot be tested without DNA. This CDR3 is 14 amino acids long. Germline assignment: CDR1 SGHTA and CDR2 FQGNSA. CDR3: CASSLLTGGGEQFF.

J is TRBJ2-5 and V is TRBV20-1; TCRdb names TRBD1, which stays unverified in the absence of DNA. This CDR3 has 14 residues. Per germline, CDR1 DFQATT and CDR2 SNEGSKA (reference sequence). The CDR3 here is CSARDPGQMETQYF.

CDR3 amino acids: CASSLSGPSQPQHF. This chain links TRBV28 with TRBJ1-5; as DNA is missing, the TRBD1 call by TCRdb cannot be tested. CDR3 size: 14 residues. The germline V gene has CDR1 MDHEN and CDR2 SYDVKM.

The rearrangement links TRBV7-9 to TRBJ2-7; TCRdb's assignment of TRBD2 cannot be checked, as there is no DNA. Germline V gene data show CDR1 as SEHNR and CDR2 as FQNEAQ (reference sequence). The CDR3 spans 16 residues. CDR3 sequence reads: CASSIDEGLAPWEQYF.

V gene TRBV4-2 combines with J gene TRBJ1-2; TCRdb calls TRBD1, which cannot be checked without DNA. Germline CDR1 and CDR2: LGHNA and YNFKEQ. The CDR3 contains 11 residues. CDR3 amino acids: CASSQGVPYTF.

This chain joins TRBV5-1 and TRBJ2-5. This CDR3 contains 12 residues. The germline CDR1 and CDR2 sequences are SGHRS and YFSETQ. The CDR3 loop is CASSDTWETQYF.